The following is a TCR beta chain sequence with its context. The sample belongs to a study of cytomegalovirus exposure and HLA in healthy donors. The CDR3 sequence is 17 residues long. Germline V gene data show CDR1 as LNHDA and CDR2 as SQIVND (reference sequence). The V and J ends lost 3 bases and 0 bases respectively, with 17 bases between them. 60 Vbeta and 13 Jbeta primers were used in PCR. Only in-frame clones appear in the TCRdb table, and some are missing; sequencing was by immunoSEQ multiplex PCR. The sample carries 79,000 or so clones, 60% to 75% recorded once. This clonotype was obtained from a woman aged 40-49 years in good health and CMV-seropositive. Sequencing input: PBMCs. The chain links TRBV19 to TRBJ1-1; D gene uncertain. As DNA, the CDR3 is TGTGCCAGTAGTATCGGAGTCAGAGGCAGAATGAACACTGAAGCTTTCTTT. As protein: CASSIGVRGRMNTEAFF.